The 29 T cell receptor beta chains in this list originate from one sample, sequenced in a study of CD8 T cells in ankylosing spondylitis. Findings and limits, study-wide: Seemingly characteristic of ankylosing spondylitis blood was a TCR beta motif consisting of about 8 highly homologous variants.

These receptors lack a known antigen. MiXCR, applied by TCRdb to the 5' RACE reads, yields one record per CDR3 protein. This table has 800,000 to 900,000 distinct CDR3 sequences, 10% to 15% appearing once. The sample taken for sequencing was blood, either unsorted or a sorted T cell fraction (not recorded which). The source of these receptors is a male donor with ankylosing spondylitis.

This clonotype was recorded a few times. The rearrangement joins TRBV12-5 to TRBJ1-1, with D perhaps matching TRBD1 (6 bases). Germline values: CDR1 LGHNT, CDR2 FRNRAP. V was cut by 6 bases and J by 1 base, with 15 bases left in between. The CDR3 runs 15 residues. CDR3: CASGRSWTENTEAFF. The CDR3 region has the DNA TGTGCTAGTGGGAGAAGTTGGACAGAGAACACTGAAGCTTTCTTT.

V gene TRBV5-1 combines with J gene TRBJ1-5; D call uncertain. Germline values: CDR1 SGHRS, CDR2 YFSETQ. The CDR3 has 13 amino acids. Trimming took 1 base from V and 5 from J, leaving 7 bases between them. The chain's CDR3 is CASSLSSDQPQHF. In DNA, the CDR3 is TGCGCCAGCAGCTTGTCTTCGGATCAGCCCCAGCATTTT.

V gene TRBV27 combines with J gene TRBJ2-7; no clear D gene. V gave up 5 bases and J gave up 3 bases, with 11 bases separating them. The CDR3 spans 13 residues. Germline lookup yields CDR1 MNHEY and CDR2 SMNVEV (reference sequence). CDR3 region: CASSPHFGYEQYF. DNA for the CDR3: TGTGCCAGCAGTCCCCATTTCGGCTACGAGCAGTACTTC.

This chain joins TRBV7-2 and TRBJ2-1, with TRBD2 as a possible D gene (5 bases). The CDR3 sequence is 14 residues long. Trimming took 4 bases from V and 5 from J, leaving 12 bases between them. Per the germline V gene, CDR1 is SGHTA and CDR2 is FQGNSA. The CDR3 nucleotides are TGTGCCAGCAGCTGGACTTCCGACCACAATGAGCAGTTCTTC. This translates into CASSWTSDHNEQFF.

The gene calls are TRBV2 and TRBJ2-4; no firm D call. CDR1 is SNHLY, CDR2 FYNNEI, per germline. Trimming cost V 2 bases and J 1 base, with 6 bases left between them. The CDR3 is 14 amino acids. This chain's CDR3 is CASSERGAKNIQYF. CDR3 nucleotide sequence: TGTGCCAGCAGTGAAAGAGGCGCCAAAAACATTCAGTACTTC. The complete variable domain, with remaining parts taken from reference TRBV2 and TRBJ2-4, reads EPEVTQTPSHQVTQMGQEVILRCVPISNHLYFYWYRQILGQKVEFLVSFYNNEISEKSEIFDDQFSVERPDGSNFTLKIRSTKLEDSAMYFCASSERGAKNIQYFGAGTRLSVL.

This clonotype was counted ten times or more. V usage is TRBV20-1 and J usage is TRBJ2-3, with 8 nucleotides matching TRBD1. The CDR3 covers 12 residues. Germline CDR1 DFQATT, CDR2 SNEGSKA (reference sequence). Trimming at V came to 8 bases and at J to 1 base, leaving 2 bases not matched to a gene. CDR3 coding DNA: TGCAGTTCGACAGGGGGCACAGATACGCAGTATTTT. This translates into CSSTGGTDTQYF.

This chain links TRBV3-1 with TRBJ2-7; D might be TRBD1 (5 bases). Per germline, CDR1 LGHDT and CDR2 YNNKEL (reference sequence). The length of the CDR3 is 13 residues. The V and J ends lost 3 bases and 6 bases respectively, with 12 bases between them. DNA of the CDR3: TGTGCCAGCAGCCAGTCAGGGTTTGGCGAGCAGTACTTC. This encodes CASSQSGFGEQYF.

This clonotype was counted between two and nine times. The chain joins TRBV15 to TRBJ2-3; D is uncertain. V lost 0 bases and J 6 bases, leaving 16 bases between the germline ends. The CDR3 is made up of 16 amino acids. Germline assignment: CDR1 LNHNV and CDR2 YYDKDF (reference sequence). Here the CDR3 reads CATSRDRWPPLDTQYF. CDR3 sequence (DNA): TGTGCCACCAGCAGAGATCGATGGCCCCCGTTGGATACGCAGTATTTT.

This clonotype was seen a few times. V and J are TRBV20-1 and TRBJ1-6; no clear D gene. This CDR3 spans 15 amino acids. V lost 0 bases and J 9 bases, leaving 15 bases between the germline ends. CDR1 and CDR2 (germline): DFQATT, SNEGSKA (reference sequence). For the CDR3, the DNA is TGCAGTGCTAGAGAGAACGGGTTTAGGATTTCACCCCTCCACTTT. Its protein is CSARENGFRISPLHF.

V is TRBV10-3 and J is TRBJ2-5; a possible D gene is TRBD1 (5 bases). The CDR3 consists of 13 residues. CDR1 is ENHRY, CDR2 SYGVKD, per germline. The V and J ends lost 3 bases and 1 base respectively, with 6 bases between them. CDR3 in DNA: TGTGCCATCAGTGAACAGGTCCAAGAGACCCAGTACTTC. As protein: CAISEQVQETQYF.

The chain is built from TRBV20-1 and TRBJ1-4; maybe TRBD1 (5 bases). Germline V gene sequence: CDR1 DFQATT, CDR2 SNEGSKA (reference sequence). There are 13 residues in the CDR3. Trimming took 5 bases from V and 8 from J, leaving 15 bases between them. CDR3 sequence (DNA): TGCAGTGCTTTTACCCGCCAGGGCGAAAAACTGTTTTTT. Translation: CSAFTRQGEKLFF.

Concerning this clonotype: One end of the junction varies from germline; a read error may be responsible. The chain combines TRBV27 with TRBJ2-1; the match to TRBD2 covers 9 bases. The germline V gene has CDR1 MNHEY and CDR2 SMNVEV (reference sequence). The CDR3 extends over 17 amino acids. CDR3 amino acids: CASSSPITSGYYYEQFF. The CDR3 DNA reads TGTGCCAGCAGTTCGCCTATTACTAGCGGGTACTACTATGAGCAGTTCTTC.

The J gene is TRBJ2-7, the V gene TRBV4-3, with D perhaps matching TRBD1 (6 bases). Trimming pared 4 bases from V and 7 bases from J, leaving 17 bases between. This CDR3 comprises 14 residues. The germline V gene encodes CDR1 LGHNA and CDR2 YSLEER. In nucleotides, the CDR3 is TGCGCCAGCAGCCGAGGACAGTCCCCTTTAGAGCAGTACTTC. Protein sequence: CASSRGQSPLEQYF.

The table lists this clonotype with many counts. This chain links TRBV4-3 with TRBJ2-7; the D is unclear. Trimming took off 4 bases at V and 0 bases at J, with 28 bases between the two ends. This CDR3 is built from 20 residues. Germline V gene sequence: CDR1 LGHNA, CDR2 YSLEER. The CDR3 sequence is CASSRGWPTDQSFASYEQYF. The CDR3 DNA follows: TGCGCCAGCAGCCGAGGTTGGCCCACCGATCAGTCCTTCGCCTCCTACGAGCAGTACTTC.

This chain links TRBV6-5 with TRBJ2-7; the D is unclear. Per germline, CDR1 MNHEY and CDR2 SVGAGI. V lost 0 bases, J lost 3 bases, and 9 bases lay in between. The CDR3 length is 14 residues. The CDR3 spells CASSYSVARYEQYF. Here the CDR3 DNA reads TGTGCCAGCAGTTACTCGGTCGCCCGCTACGAGCAGTACTTC.

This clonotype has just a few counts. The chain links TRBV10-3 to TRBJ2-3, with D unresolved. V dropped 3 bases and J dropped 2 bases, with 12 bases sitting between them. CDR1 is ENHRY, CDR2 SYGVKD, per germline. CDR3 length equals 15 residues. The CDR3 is CAISDPHSSTDTQYF. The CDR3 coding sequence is TGTGCCATCAGTGATCCACATAGCTCCACAGATACGCAGTATTTT.

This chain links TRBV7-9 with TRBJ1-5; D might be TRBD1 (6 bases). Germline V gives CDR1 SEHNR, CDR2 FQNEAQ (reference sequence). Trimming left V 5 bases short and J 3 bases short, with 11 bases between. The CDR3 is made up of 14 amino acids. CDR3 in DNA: TGTGCCAGCAGCCGTGGACAGCCCAATCAGCCCCAGCATTTT. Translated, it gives CASSRGQPNQPQHF. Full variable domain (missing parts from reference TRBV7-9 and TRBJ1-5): DTGVSQNPRHKITKRGQNVTFRCDPISEHNRLYWYRQTLGQGPEFLTYFQNEAQLEKSRLLSDRFSAERPKGSFSTLEIQRTEQGDSAMYLCASSRGQPNQPQHFGDGTRLSIL.

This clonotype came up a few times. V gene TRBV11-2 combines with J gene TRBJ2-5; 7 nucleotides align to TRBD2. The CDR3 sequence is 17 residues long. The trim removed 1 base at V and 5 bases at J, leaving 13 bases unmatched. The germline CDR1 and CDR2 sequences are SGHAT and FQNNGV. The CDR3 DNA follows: TGTGCCAGCAGCTTAGTGGCTAGCGGATTCAACGGGGAGACCCAGTACTTC. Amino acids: CASSLVASGFNGETQYF.

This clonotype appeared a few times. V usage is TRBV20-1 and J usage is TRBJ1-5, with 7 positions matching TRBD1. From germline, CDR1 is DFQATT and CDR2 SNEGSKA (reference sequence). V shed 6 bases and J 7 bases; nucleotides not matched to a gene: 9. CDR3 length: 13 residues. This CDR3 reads CSAGTADFQPQHF. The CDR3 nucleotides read TGCAGTGCAGGGACAGCCGACTTCCAGCCCCAGCATTTT.

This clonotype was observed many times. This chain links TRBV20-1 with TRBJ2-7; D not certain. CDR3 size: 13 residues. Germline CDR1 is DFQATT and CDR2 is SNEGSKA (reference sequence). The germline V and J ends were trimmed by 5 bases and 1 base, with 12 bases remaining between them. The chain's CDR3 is CSASPTASYEQYF. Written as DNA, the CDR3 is TGCAGTGCTTCCCCGACCGCTTCCTACGAGCAGTACTTC.

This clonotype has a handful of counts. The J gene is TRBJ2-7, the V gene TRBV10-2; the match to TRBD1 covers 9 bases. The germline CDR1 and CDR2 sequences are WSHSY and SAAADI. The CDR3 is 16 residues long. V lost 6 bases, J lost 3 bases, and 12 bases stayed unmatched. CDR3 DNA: TGCGCCAGCAGCGCCCACAAGGGACAGGGTAGCTACGAGCAGTACTTC. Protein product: CASSAHKGQGSYEQYF.

CDR3 sequence (DNA): TGCGCCAGCAGCCTAAGTACGGGGGCGAACACTGAAGCTTTCTTT. Protein sequence: CASSLSTGANTEAFF. The rearrangement joins TRBV5-1 to TRBJ1-1; D may be TRBD1 (6 bases). Germline CDR1 is SGHRS and CDR2 is YFSETQ. CDR3 length: 15 amino acids. The V and J ends lost 4 bases and 1 base respectively, with 14 bases between them. The complete variable domain, with remaining parts taken from reference TRBV5-1 and TRBJ1-1, reads KAGVTQTPRYLIKTRGQQVTLSCSPISGHRSVSWYQQTPGQGLQFLFEYFSETQRNKGNFPGRFSGRQFSNSRSEMNVSTLELGDSALYLCASSLSTGANTEAFFGQGTRLTVV.

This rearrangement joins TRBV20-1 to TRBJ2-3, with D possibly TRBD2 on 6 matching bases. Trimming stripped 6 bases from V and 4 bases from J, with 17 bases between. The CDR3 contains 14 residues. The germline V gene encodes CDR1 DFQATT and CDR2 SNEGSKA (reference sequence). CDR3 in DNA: TGCAGTGCAACCGACCTTGGGACTTCAGATACGCAGTATTTT. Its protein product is CSATDLGTSDTQYF.

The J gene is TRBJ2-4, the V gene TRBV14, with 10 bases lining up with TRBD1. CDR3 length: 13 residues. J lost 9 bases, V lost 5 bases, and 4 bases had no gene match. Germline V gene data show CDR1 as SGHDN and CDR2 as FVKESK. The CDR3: CASSAGQGGIQYF. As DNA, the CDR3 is TGTGCCAGCAGCGCAGGACAGGGGGGCATTCAGTACTTC. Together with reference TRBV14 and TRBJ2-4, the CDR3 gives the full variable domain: EAGVTQFPSHSVIEKGQTVTLRCDPISGHDNLYWYRRVMGKEIKFLLHFVKESKQDESGMPNNRFLAERTGGTYSTLKVQPAELEDSGVYFCASSAGQGGIQYFGAGTRLSVL.

The CDR3 region is CASIEGSRFGTQYF. In nucleotides, the CDR3 is TGTGCCAGCATCGAGGGGTCTCGGTTCGGGACCCAGTACTTC. This chain links TRBV6-1 with TRBJ2-5; D is possibly TRBD1 or TRBD2 (5 bases each). Trimming removed 7 bases at V and 7 bases at J, with 19 bases between. The length of the CDR3 is 14 residues. CDR1 is MNHNS and CDR2 is SASEGT in the germline V gene.

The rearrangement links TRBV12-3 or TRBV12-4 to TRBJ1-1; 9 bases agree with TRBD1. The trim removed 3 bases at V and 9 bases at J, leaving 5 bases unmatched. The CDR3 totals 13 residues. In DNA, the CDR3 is TGTGCCAGCAGTTTCGCCGGACAGGGGAAAGCTTTCTTT. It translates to CASSFAGQGKAFF.

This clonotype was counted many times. The CDR3 DNA follows: TGTGCCACCAGCAGAGATACTAGCGGGGCTTCAGATACGCAGTATTTT. Its protein product is CATSRDTSGASDTQYF. The J gene is TRBJ2-3, the V gene TRBV15, with 10 positions matching TRBD2. The CDR3 sequence is 16 residues long. The junction had 4 bases not matched to a gene; V was cut back by 0 bases and J by 4 bases. Germline CDR1 reads LNHNV; CDR2 reads YYDKDF (reference sequence).

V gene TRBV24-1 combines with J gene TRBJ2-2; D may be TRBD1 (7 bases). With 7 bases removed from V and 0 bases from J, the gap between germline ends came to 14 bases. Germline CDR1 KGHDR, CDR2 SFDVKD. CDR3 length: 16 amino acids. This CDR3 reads CATRPQGGANTGELFF. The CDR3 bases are TGTGCCACCAGACCGCAGGGGGGCGCGAACACCGGGGAGCTGTTTTTT.

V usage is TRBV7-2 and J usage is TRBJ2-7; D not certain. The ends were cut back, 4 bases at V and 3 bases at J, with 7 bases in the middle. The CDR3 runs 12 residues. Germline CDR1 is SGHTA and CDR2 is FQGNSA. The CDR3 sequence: CASSSISYEQYF. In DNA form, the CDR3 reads TGTGCCAGCAGCTCAATCAGCTACGAGCAGTACTTC.